The text below deals with one T cell receptor (beta chain). This sample was taken from a study of control samples from healthy donors and cancer patients. CDR1 and CDR2 (germline): KGHDR, SFDVKD. This CDR3 has 16 residues. With 2 bases clipped from V and 6 bases from J, the junction kept 6 bases outside the gene matches. Assay: immunoSEQ multiplex PCR; the TCRdb copy retains only in-frame clones and omits some. The repertoire has about 130,000 clones, roughly 94% of them found once; the top ten carry approximately 14%. Sequencing used PBMCs. The chain recombines TRBV24-1 with TRBJ1-5; 10 bases match TRBD1. This TCR came from a man aged 55-75 years with colorectal cancer. CDR3 protein: CATSDSGTGEGQPQHF. CDR3 coding DNA: TGTGCCACCAGTGATTCGGGGACAGGGGAGGGTCAGCCCCAGCATTTT.